The 17 T cell receptor beta chains listed next were all sequenced from one sample in a study of T cells in Graves' hyperthyroidism and ophthalmopathy. RNA transcripts gave rise to amplified TCR beta CDR3 regions. Carried out on the TCR CDR3, a first-round RT-PCR used the HTBI primer set. One entry per CDR3 protein, called by TCRdb with MiXCR from the multiplex PCR reads. Here the sample spans roughly 400,000 distinct CDR3 sequences, more than 13% being singletons. Material for sequencing was blood. The receptors shown here come from a middle-aged man with Graves' ophthalmopathy.

This clonotype was observed at least ten times. The chain uses TRBV6-2 or TRBV6-3 and TRBJ2-5, with D perhaps TRBD2 (6 bases). CDR3 size: 14 residues. Between the trimmed V and J ends, which lost 6 bases and 4 bases, there was a span of 15 bases. CDR1 MNHEY and CDR2 SVGEGT come from the germline V gene. Here the CDR3 DNA reads TGTGCCAGCAGAACCTCCGGGGGAGGAGAGACCCAGTACTTC. Amino acid sequence: CASRTSGGGETQYF.

This clonotype was detected many times. The V call is TRBV20-1, the J call TRBJ2-7; 10 nucleotides align to TRBD2. V dropped 3 bases and J dropped 3; count of bases not matched to a gene: 2. CDR3 length equals 13 residues. Germline V gives CDR1 DFQATT, CDR2 SNEGSKA (reference sequence). Written as DNA, the CDR3 is TGCAGTGCTAGTGGGACTAGCGACTACGAGCAGTACTTC. Residues: CSASGTSDYEQYF.

This clonotype was picked up many times. This chain connects TRBV2 to TRBJ2-7, with 8 bases fitting TRBD2. V gave up 4 bases and J gave up 3 bases; unmatched junction bases: 5. The CDR3 has 14 amino acids. Germline CDR1 is SNHLY and CDR2 is FYNNEI. CDR3 region: CASSAGLGYYEQYF. DNA for the CDR3: TGTGCCAGCAGTGCGGGACTAGGGTACTACGAGCAGTACTTC.

The V gene is TRBV13, the J gene TRBJ1-6; D is unclear. The CDR3 is 17 amino acids. Between the trimmed V and J ends, which lost 5 bases and 0 bases, there was a span of 14 bases. Looked up from germline, CDR1 is PRHDT and CDR2 is FYEKMQ (reference sequence). The CDR3, as DNA: TGTGCCAGCAGCCAACGCGACTCGAGCTCCTATAATTCACCCCTCCACTTT. Translation gives CASSQRDSSSYNSPLHF.

This chain links TRBV13 with TRBJ1-2; D ambiguous. CDR3 size: 13 residues. Germline CDR1 is PRHDT and CDR2 is FYEKMQ (reference sequence). Trimming removed 3 bases from V and 6 bases from J, with 11 bases in between. DNA for the CDR3: TGTGCCAGCAGCTTCGCTTCCTCGGATGGCTACACCTTC. It yields the protein CASSFASSDGYTF.

This clonotype was recorded many times. The CDR3 nucleotides read TGCAGCGTTGCGGGAGGGTGGGAGACCCAGTACTTC. Translation: CSVAGGWETQYF. The chain couples TRBV29-1 to TRBJ2-5, with 8 positions matching TRBD2. This CDR3 is built from 12 residues. With 4 bases clipped from V and 5 bases from J, the junction kept 3 bases outside the gene matches. The germline V gene encodes CDR1 SQVTM and CDR2 ANQGSEA.

The rearrangement links TRBV4-2 to TRBJ2-2; weak D call: TRBD1 (5 bases). CDR3 length: 15 residues. Deletions cut 5 bases from V and 1 base from J, with 11 bases between. Germline CDR1 and CDR2: LGHNA and YNFKEQ. The CDR3: CASSAVTENTGELFF. CDR3 in DNA: TGTGCCAGCAGCGCTGTGACAGAGAACACCGGGGAGCTGTTTTTT.

This clonotype was counted at least ten times. The chain has TRBV5-1 and TRBJ2-7, with 11 bases identical to TRBD2. This CDR3 contains 15 residues. V dropped 0 bases and J dropped 5; count of bases not matched to a gene: 4. Germline values: CDR1 SGHRS, CDR2 YFSETQ. In nucleotides, the CDR3 is TGCGCCAGCAGCTTGGTACTAGCGGGAGAGGACGAGCAGTACTTC. The encoded protein is CASSLVLAGEDEQYF.

The chain recombines TRBV24-1 with TRBJ2-3; possible D gene TRBD2, 6 bases. CDR1 and CDR2 (germline): KGHDR, SFDVKD. There are 18 residues in the CDR3. V was shortened by 3 bases and J by 0 bases, with 18 bases between the two germline ends. DNA for the CDR3: TGTGCCACCAGTGATGCGCCGGGGACTGGAACTAGCACAGATACGCAGTATTTT. Translation gives CATSDAPGTGTSTDTQYF.

A word on this clonotype: One base away lies a much larger clone, so this may be a sequencing read error. The J gene is TRBJ2-1, the V gene TRBV24-1, with D possibly matching TRBD1 (6 bases). V was clipped by 5 bases and J by 4 bases, with 14 bases between them. The CDR3 totals 15 residues. Germline CDR1 is KGHDR and CDR2 is SFDVKD. The CDR3 loop is CATSGPKDRYNEQFF. CDR3 DNA: TGTGCCACCAGTGGCCCAAAGGACAGATACAATGAGCAGTTCTTC.

A few counts support this clonotype. No conserved phenylalanine or tryptophan is present at the end of the CDR3, so a read error is the likely explanation. The J gene is TRBJ2-1, the V gene TRBV7-9; the match to TRBD2 covers 12 bases. With 2 bases clipped from V and 1 base from J, the junction kept 12 bases outside the gene matches. CDR3 size: 20 residues. Germline V gene data show CDR1 as SEHNR and CDR2 as FQNEAQ (reference sequence). Here the CDR3 reads CASSLSFGLAGGTSYNEQFS. In DNA, the CDR3 is TGTGCCAGCAGCTTAAGTTTCGGGCTAGCGGGAGGGACTTCCTACAATGAGCAGTTCTCC.

This clonotype has at least ten counts. This chain links TRBV9 with TRBJ2-3; 7 nucleotides line up with TRBD2. Trimming at V came to 0 bases and at J to 2 bases, leaving 6 bases not matched to a gene. Looked up from germline, CDR1 is SGDLS and CDR2 is YYNGEE. The CDR3 length is 16 residues. The CDR3 here is CASSVARGGNTDTQYF. In nucleotides, the CDR3 is TGTGCCAGCAGCGTAGCCCGGGGAGGGAACACAGATACGCAGTATTTT.

The V call is TRBV5-1, the J call TRBJ2-3, with a weak D call TRBD2 (6 bases). The CDR3 extends over 15 amino acids. V was clipped by 1 base and J by 3 bases, with 12 bases between them. Germline loops: CDR1 SGHRS, CDR2 YFSETQ. Written as DNA, the CDR3 is TGCGCCAGCAGCTTGAGCGGAGGAGGGACAGATACGCAGTATTTT. Protein: CASSLSGGGTDTQYF.

This clonotype was seen a few times. At one boundary the junction diverges from the germline segment, which might be a read error. V and J are TRBV5-1 and TRBJ2-7; TRBD2 aligns across 9 bases. The CDR3 covers 15 residues. Germline CDR1 and CDR2: SGHRS and YFSETQ. CDR3 in amino acids: CASSLEGTSSYVQYF. For the CDR3, the DNA is TGCGCCAGCAGCTTGGAAGGGACTAGCAGCTACGTGCAGTACTTC.

This clonotype was detected many times. CDR3 region: CASSTRQGGGGYTF. CDR3 nucleotide sequence: TGTGCCAGCAGCACCCGACAGGGCGGGGGTGGCTACACCTTC. The J gene is TRBJ1-2, the V gene TRBV11-2; 7 bases agree with TRBD1. J gave up 7 bases and V 5 bases, and 10 bases lay outside the gene matches. Germline V CDR1 and CDR2: SGHAT, FQNNGV. The CDR3 consists of 14 residues.

This clonotype was seen many times. The V gene is TRBV9, the J gene TRBJ2-1, with 9 positions matching TRBD1. V dropped 0 bases and J dropped 4; count of bases not matched to a gene: 5. The CDR3 runs to 16 residues. Germline assignment: CDR1 SGDLS and CDR2 YYNGEE. The CDR3 DNA reads TGTGCCAGCAGCGTAGTCGGAGGGACAGGGTACAATGAGCAGTTCTTC. It codes for CASSVVGGTGYNEQFF.

This clonotype appeared many times. The J gene is TRBJ1-1, the V gene TRBV11-1; weak D call: TRBD1 (5 bases). V was cut by 5 bases and J by 0 bases, with 13 bases left in between. Germline lookup yields CDR1 SGHAT and CDR2 FQDESV (reference sequence). The CDR3 is 15 residues long. CDR3 bases: TGTGCCAGCAGCCATACCGGGACCCTGAACACTGAAGCTTTCTTT. Its protein is CASSHTGTLNTEAFF.